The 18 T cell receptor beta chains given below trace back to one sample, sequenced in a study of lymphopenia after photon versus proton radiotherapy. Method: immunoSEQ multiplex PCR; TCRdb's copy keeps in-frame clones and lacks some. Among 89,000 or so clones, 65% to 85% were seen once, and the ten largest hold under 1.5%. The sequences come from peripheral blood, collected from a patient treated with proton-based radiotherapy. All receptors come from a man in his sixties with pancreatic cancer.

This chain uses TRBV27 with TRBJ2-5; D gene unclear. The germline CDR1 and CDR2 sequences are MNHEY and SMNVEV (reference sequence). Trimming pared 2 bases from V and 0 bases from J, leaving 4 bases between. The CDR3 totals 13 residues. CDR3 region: CASSLADQETQYF. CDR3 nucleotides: TGTGCCAGCAGTTTAGCGGACCAAGAGACCCAGTACTTC.

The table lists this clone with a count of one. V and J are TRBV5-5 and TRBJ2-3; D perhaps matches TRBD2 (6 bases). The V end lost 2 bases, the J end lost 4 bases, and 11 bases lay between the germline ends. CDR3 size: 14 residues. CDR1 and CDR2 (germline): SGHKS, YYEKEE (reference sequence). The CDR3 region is CASSLGSGADTQYF. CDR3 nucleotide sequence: TGTGCCAGCAGCTTAGGTTCGGGGGCAGATACGCAGTATTTT.

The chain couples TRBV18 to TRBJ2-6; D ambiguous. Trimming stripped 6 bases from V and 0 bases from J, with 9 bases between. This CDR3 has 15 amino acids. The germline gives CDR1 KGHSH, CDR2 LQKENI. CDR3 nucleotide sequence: TGTGCCAGCTCCTCAATGGACTCTGGGGCCAACGTCCTGACTTTC. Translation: CASSSMDSGANVLTF.

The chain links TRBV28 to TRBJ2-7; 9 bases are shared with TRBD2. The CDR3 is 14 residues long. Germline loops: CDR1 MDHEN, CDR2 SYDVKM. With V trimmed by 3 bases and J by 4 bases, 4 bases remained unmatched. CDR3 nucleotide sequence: TGTGCCAGCAGTTTGGTGGGACTAGCTTACGAGCAGTACTTC. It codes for CASSLVGLAYEQYF.

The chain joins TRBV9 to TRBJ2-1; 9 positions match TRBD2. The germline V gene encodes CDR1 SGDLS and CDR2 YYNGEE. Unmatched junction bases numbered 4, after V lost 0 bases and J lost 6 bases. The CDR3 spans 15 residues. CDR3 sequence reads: CASSVGASGANEQFF. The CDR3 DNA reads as TGTGCCAGCAGCGTAGGGGCTAGCGGGGCCAATGAGCAGTTCTTC.

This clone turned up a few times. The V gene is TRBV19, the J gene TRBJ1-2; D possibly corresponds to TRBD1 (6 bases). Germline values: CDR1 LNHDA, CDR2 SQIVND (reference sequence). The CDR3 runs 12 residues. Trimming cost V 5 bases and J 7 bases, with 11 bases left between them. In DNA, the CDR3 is TGTGCCAGTAGTGTTACAGGGTCTGGCTACACCTTC. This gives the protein CASSVTGSGYTF.

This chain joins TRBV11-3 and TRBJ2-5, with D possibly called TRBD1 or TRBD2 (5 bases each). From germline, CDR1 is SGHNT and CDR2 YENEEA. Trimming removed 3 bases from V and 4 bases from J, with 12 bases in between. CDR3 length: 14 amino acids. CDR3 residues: CASSFDEGSETQYF. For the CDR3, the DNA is TGTGCCAGCAGCTTCGATGAGGGGTCAGAGACCCAGTACTTC.

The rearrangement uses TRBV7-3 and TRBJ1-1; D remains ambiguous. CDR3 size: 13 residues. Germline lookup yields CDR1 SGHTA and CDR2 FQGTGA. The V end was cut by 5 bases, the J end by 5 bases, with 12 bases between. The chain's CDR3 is CASSLGVRTEAFF. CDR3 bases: TGTGCCAGCAGCCTTGGGGTGAGAACTGAAGCTTTCTTT.

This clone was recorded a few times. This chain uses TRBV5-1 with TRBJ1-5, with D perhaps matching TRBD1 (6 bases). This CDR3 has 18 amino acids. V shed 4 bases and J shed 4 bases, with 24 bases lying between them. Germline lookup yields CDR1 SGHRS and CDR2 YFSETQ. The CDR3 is CASSLLPSSGQGNQPQHF. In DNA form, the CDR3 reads TGCGCCAGCAGCCTTCTGCCCTCCTCCGGGCAGGGGAATCAGCCCCAGCATTTT.

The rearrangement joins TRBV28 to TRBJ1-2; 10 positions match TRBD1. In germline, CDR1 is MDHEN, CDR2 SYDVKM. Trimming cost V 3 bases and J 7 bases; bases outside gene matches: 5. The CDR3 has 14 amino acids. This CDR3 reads CASSFRQGAFGYTF. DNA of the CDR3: TGTGCCAGCAGTTTCCGACAGGGGGCGTTTGGCTACACCTTC.

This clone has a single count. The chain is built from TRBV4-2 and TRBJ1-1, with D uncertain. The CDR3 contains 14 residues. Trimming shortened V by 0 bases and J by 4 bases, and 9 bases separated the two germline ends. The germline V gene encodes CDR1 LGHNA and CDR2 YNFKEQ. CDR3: CASSQDPWFTEAFF. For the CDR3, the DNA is TGTGCCAGCAGCCAAGATCCGTGGTTCACTGAAGCTTTCTTT.

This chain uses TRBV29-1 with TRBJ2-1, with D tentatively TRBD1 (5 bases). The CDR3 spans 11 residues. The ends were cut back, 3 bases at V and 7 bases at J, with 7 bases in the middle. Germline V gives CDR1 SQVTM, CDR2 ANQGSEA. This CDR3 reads CSVDKGNEQFF. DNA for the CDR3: TGCAGCGTTGATAAGGGGAATGAGCAGTTCTTC.

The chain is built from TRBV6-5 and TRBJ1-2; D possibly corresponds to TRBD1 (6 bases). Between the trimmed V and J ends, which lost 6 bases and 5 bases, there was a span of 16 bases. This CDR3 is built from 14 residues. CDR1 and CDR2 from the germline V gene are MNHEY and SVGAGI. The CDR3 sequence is CASSQTGTPYGYTF. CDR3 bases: TGTGCCAGCAGCCAAACCGGGACACCTTATGGCTACACCTTC.

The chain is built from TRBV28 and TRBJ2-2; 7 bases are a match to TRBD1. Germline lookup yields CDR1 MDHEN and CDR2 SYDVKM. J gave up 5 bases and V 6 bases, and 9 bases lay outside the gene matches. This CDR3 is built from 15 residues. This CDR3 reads CASSPTGFRTGELFF. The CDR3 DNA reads TGTGCCAGCAGCCCGACAGGGTTTAGGACCGGGGAGCTGTTTTTT.

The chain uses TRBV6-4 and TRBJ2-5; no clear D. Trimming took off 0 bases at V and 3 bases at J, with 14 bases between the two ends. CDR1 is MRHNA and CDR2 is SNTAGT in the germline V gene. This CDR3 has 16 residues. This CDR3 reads CASSDSKLGKKETQYF. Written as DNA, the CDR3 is TGTGCCAGCAGTGACTCGAAATTGGGGAAAAAAGAGACCCAGTACTTC.

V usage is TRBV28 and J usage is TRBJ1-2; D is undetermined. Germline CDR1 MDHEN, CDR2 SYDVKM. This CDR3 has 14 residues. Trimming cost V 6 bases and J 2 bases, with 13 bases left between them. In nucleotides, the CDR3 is TGTGCCAGCAGCCCCCCCCTCCTCAACTATGGCTACACCTTC. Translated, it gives CASSPPLLNYGYTF.

The CDR3 coding sequence is TGTGCCAGCAGCTTAGAGGGACCCTTGAGGCGCCAAGAGACCCAGTACTTC. Protein sequence: CASSLEGPLRRQETQYF. The rearrangement links TRBV11-2 to TRBJ2-5; D tentatively fits TRBD1 or TRBD2 (5 bases each). Germline loops: CDR1 SGHAT, CDR2 FQNNGV. V lost 0 bases, J lost 1 base, and 15 bases lay in between. The CDR3 is 17 amino acids.

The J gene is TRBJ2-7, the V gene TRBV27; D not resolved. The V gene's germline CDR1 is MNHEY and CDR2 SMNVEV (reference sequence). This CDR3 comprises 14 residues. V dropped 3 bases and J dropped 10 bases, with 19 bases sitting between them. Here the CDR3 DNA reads TGTGCCAGCAGTTTGAGAGACGGCTCTACGAGACAGTACTTC. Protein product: CASSLRDGSTRQYF.